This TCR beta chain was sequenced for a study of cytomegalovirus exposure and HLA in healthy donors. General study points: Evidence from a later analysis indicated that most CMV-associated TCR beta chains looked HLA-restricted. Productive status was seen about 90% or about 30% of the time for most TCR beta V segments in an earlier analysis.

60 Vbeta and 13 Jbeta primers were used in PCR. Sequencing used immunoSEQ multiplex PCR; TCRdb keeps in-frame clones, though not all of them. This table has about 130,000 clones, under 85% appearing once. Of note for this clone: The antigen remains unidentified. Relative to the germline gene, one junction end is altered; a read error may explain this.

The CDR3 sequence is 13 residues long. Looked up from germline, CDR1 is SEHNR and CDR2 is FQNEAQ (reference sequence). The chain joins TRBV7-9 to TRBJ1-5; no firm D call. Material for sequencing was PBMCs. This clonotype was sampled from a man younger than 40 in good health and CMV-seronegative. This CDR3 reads CSSSFSTDQPQHF. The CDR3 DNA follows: TGTTCCAGCAGCTTTAGTACGGATCAGCCCCAGCATTTT.